Listed below are T cell receptor beta chains from one sample, sequenced in a study of blood T cell repertoires in COVID-19. Method: immunoSEQ multiplex PCR; TCRdb's copy keeps in-frame clones and lacks some. Of 110,000 or so clones in the sample, about two thirds are singletons; the top ten hold 1.5% to 2%. The source material was peripheral blood. The source is a woman in her thirties or forties with acute or convalescent COVID-19. Each CDR3 is given with its conserved first and last residue. The D gene is left open where the match is weak. The size entry is marked missing in some rows and otherwise reads once, few, many or a size class.

TRBJ1-4	TRBV28	TRBD1	NA	TGTGCCAGCAGTACCGGGACAGGGGCTGAAAAACTGTTTTTT	CASSTGTGAEKLFF
TRBJ2-7	TRBV6-6	NA	few	TGTGCCAGCAGTTACACAGGTAGCTCCTACGAGCAGTACTTC	CASSYTGSSYEQYF
TRBJ2-3	TRBV2	NA	NA	TGTGCCAGCAGTGAACAGGGCGGCACAGATACGCAGTATTTT	CASSEQGGTDTQYF
TRBJ2-7	TRBV7-2	TRBD1	NA	TGTGCCAGCAGCCCCGACAGGGGGCCTTACGAGCAGTACTTC	CASSPDRGPYEQYF
TRBJ1-4	TRBV5-4	TRBD1	few	TGTGCCAGCAGCCGGGGGACAGGGACGGATGAAAAACTGTTTTTT	CASSRGTGTDEKLFF
TRBJ2-3	TRBV7-9	TRBD2	NA	TGTGCCAGCAGCTTACTAGCGGGTTCCAGAGATACGCAGTATTTT	CASSLLAGSRDTQYF
TRBJ1-1	TRBV6-2/TRBV6-3	NA	once	TGTGCCAGCAGTTCGGGACTCATGAACACTGAAGCTTTCTTT	CASSSGLMNTEAFF
TRBJ1-2	TRBV6-5	TRBD1	once	TGTGCCAGCAGCCAACAGGGGCTAGGCGGCTACACCTTC	CASSQQGLGGYTF
TRBJ2-2	TRBV27	NA	NA	TGTGCCAGCAGTTTTAGGAGGACCGGGGAGCTGTTTTTT	CASSFRRTGELFF
TRBJ2-2	TRBV15	TRBD1	NA	TGTGCCACCAGCAGGGACAGGGGAACCACCGGGGAGCTGTTTTTT	CATSRDRGTTGELFF
TRBJ2-6	TRBV13	NA	few	TGTGCCAGCAGCTTATCGGGGTCTGGGGCCAACGTCCTGACTTTC	CASSLSGSGANVLTF
TRBJ1-4	TRBV7-9	TRBD1	NA	TGTGCCAGCAGTCCGACCGGGACAGGGGACGAAAAACTGTTTTTT	CASSPTGTGDEKLFF
TRBJ2-5	TRBV29-1	TRBD1	NA	TGCAGCGTCAGCCAGACAGGGGGAGAGACCCAGTACTTC	CSVSQTGGETQYF
TRBJ1-1	TRBV15	NA	NA	TGTGCCACCAGCAGACCCATATACCGCGAGAACACTGAAGCTTTCTTT	CATSRPIYRENTEAFF
TRBJ2-1	TRBV28	TRBD1	NA	TGTGCCAGCAGGAGGGACAGGGGACATAATGAGCAGTTCTTC	CASRRDRGHNEQFF
TRBJ1-6	TRBV10-3	NA	NA	TGTGCCATCAGTGAGTCTCCGGGGGGGAATTCACCCCTCCACTTT	CAISESPGGNSPLHF
TRBJ2-2	TRBV4-3	NA	NA	TGCGCCAGCAGCCCCGGTCCGGCGGGGCCGAACACCGGGGAGCTGTTTTTT	CASSPGPAGPNTGELFF
TRBJ1-4	TRBV19	NA	NA	TGTGCCAGTAGTATATCGGATCTGACAGAAAAACTGTTTTTT	CASSISDLTEKLFF
TRBJ2-7	TRBV15	NA	NA	TGTGCCACCAGCAGAGATGGTCAGGGGCTCATCGAGCAGTACTTC	CATSRDGQGLIEQYF
TRBJ2-6	TRBV27	NA	NA	TGTGCCAGCAGTTTAATTTCGAGTTATGGGGCCAACGTCCTGACTTTC	CASSLISSYGANVLTF
TRBJ1-4	TRBV5-1	NA	NA	TGCGCCAGCAGTGCCGGACAAGTTGAGGAAAAACTGTTTTTT	CASSAGQVEEKLFF
TRBJ2-1	TRBV5-1	TRBD2	few	TGCGCCAGCAGCTTGACCCTAGCGGGGGGCAATGAGCAGTTCTTC	CASSLTLAGGNEQFF
TRBJ1-5	TRBV6-2/TRBV6-3	NA	few	TGTGCCAGCAGTTTTCAAAATCAGCCCCAGCATTTT	CASSFQNQPQHF
TRBJ1-1	TRBV4-1	NA	NA	TGCGCCAGCAGTGGATACAGGGCAACGAACACTGAAGCTTTCTTT	CASSGYRATNTEAFF